These 14 T cell receptor beta chains originate from one sample sequenced in a study of CD4 and CD8 cells across lung adenocarcinoma regions (dated by TCRdb to the late 2010s). Libraries were made using PCR. The instrument was a HiSeq X Ten. TCRdb reworked the public reads: Q25 trimming with fastp, MiXCR clone assembly, productive beta chains retained. Each record represents a unique CDR3 protein, reported with the most common genes and DNA among its rows. Counted in this sample were around 15,000 distinct CDR3 sequences; 55% of them appeared once. 30% to 35% of the sample is taken by the ten largest. The sequenced sample was CD8+ T cells from the center of a lung tumor. The sample's cell subset or site label, in plain terms: tumor center region. These receptors were obtained from a female donor with lung adenocarcinoma. The CD4 and CD8 labels of this study may be unreliable.

This clonotype was seen only a few times. The rearrangement links TRBV6-5 to TRBJ2-3; TRBD1 agrees at 10 bases. After removal of 7 bases from V and 12 bases from J, the junction contained 19 bases not matched to a gene. There are 16 residues in the CDR3. CDR1 and CDR2 (germline): MNHEY, SVGAGI. CDR3 sequence reads: CASISGTGAFTDIQYF. CDR3 in DNA: TGTGCCAGCATTTCCGGGACAGGGGCTTTCACAGACATTCAGTATTTT.

The gene calls are TRBV29-1 and TRBJ1-2; maybe TRBD1 (5 bases). CDR3 length: 11 amino acids. The V end lost 4 bases, the J end lost 8 bases, and 11 bases lay between the germline ends. The V gene's germline CDR1 is SQVTM and CDR2 ANQGSEA. CDR3 loop: CSVGGLGGYTF. The CDR3 DNA is TGCAGCGTTGGGGGGTTGGGCGGCTACACCTTC. Full variable domain (remainder filled in from reference TRBV29-1 and TRBJ1-2): SAVISQKPSRDICQRGTSLTIQCQVDSQVTMMFWYRQQPGQSLTLIATANQGSEATYESGFVIDKFPISRPNLTFSTLTVSNMSPEDSSIYLCSVGGLGGYTFGSGTRLTVV.

This clonotype appeared many times. The J gene is TRBJ2-2, the V gene TRBV6-5; D is unclear. There are 14 residues in the CDR3. CDR1 and CDR2 (germline): MNHEY, SVGAGI. Trimming pared 2 bases from V and 7 bases from J, leaving 11 bases between. The CDR3 nucleotides are TGTGCCAGCAGTTACACGACTGGCCGCGGGGAGCTGTTTTTT. Translating gives CASSYTTGRGELFF.

Turning to this clonotype: At one of its ends the junction is not consistent with the germline gene, which may arise from a read error. The V and J genes are TRBV6-1 and TRBJ2-3; perhaps TRBD2 as D (6 bases). CDR1 and CDR2 (germline): MNHNS, SASEGT. The CDR3 is made up of 15 amino acids. In nucleotides, the CDR3 is TGTGCCAGCACCAACGGGGGTAGGGCCACAGACATGCAGTACTTT. This gives the protein CASTNGGRATDMQYF.

This clonotype was observed many times. The gene calls are TRBV7-6 and TRBJ2-7; the match to TRBD1 covers 11 bases. The CDR3 spans 14 residues. The germline gives CDR1 SGHVS, CDR2 FNYEAQ. Trimming cost V 5 bases and J 2 bases; bases outside gene matches: 2. The CDR3 nucleotides are TGTGCCAGCAGCATGGGACAGGGGGCCTACGAGCAGTACTTC. Translating gives CASSMGQGAYEQYF.

Concerning this clonotype: One end of the junction varies from germline; a read error may be responsible. V is TRBV12-3 or TRBV12-4 and J is TRBJ2-5, with D unclear. The CDR3 is made up of 12 amino acids. CDR3 protein: CASSQTGDWLFF. In DNA, the CDR3 is TGTGCCAGCAGTCAAACGGGTGATTGGCTGTTCTTC.

The table lists this clonotype with many counts. The CDR3 region is CASSEDRNEKLFF. The DNA for the CDR3 is TGCGCCAGCAGTGAGGACAGAAATGAAAAACTGTTTTTT. This sequence joins TRBV10-1 and TRBJ1-4; D is possibly TRBD1 (5 bases). The V gene's germline CDR1 is WNHNN and CDR2 SYGVQD (reference sequence). Trimming left V 2 bases short and J 5 bases short, with 6 bases between. The CDR3 loop spans 13 amino acids.

This clonotype has at least ten counts. The chain employs TRBV20-1 and TRBJ2-1; 10 bases match TRBD2. In germline, CDR1 is DFQATT, CDR2 SNEGSKA (reference sequence). V was pared by 5 bases and J by 8 bases, with 12 bases of the junction left unmatched. This CDR3 is built from 15 residues. The CDR3 DNA reads TGCAGTGCTGAGATTAGCGGGGGGACCCTCCATGAGCAGTTCTTC. It is translated as CSAEISGGTLHEQFF.

The gene calls are TRBV4-1 and TRBJ2-3; tentative D call: TRBD2 (7 bases). The J call could be wrong; TRBJ2-7 is a better fit for the DNA end. There are 18 residues in the CDR3. Germline CDR1 and CDR2: MGHRA and YSYEKL. The CDR3 loop is CASSQALGGLGSKDTQYF. The CDR3 bases are TGCGCCAGCAGCCAAGCCCTGGGGGGGCTGGGATCCAAAGATACGCAGTACTTC.

In this sample, this clonotype is large. The chain is built from TRBV6-5 and TRBJ1-2; possibly TRBD1 for D (6 bases). Trimming stripped 6 bases from V and 8 bases from J, with 13 bases between. The CDR3 sequence is 12 residues long. In germline, CDR1 is MNHEY, CDR2 SVGAGI. The CDR3 DNA reads as TGTGCCAGCAGAACAGGACAGAACGGCTACACCTTC. Residues: CASRTGQNGYTF.

This clonotype was recorded a few times. This sequence joins TRBV14 and TRBJ2-7, with a tentative D call TRBD1 (6 bases). This CDR3 spans 13 amino acids. CDR1 SGHDN and CDR2 FVKESK come from the germline V gene. Trimming took 0 bases from V and 8 from J, leaving 11 bases between them. The CDR3 DNA reads TGTGCCAGCAGCCAAGATACCCAGGGGAAGCAGTACTTC. Protein: CASSQDTQGKQYF.

This clonotype was detected many times. The genes are TRBV10-2 and TRBJ1-6, with D maybe TRBD1 (5 bases). V was clipped by 7 bases and J by 11 bases, with 12 bases between them. There are 12 residues in the CDR3. Germline assignment: CDR1 WSHSY and CDR2 SAAADI. Here the CDR3 DNA reads TGCGCCAGCACCAGGGATTTGGCACCCCTCCACTTT. It codes for CASTRDLAPLHF.

The chain has TRBV6-1 and TRBJ2-3; maybe TRBD1 (5 bases). The assigned J gene may be wrong: the sequence end matches TRBJ2-7 better. The germline CDR1 and CDR2 sequences are MNHNS and SASEGT. The CDR3 loop spans 16 amino acids. The CDR3 DNA reads as TGTGCCAGCACCGCCCTGGGCTGGTGGGGCACAAATACGCAGTACTTC. Protein product: CASTALGWWGTNTQYF.

Comments on this clonotype: In this CDR3 the conserved last residue, phenylalanine or tryptophan, is missing, so a read error is likely. The limits of the CDR3 on the DNA are not certain, so only TCRdb's listed CDR3 is given. J is TRBJ2-5 and V is TRBV6-5; TRBD2, as called in the table, went unchecked against the DNA. Termini included, the CDR3 measures 13 amino acids. Per the germline V gene, CDR1 is MNHEY and CDR2 is SVGAGI. The CDR3: CASSIQETQYFGP.